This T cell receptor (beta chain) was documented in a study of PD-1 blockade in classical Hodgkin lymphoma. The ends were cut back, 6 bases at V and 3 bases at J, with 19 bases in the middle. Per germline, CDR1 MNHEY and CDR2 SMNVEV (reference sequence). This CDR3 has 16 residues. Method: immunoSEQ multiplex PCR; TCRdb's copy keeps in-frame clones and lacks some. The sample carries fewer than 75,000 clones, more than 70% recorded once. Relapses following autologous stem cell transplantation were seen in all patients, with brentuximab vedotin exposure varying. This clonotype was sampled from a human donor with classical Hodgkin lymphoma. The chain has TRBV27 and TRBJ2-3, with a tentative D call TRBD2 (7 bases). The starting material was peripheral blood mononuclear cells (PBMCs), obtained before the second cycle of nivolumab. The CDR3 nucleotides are TGTGCCAGCAGAAAAAGGGGGGAGCGGGGTACAGATACGCAGTATTTT. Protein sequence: CASRKRGERGTDTQYF.